This T cell receptor (beta chain) was sequenced in a study of blood T cells in healthy people across ages. General study points: Diversity of TCR beta per million T cells declined in a roughly linear way with age.

Using a J-beta primer mix together with a sample-barcoded 5' primer, a second PCR was run for about 6 to 11 cycles. TCRdb reprocessed the 5' RACE reads via MiXCR and lists one record per CDR3 protein. The repertoire holds about 1,400,000 distinct CDR3 sequences, roughly 40% seen once, with roughly 7.9% in the top ten. This clonotype has just a few counts. No antigen is known for it. Trimming shortened V by 0 bases and J by 4 bases, and 16 bases separated the two germline ends. Germline CDR1 DFQATT, CDR2 SNEGSKA (reference sequence). CDR3 size: 15 residues. The receptor's source is a woman aged 18-35 years in good health. V is TRBV20-1 and J is TRBJ2-7; weak D call: TRBD1 (6 bases). The sequencing input was blood. CDR3 amino acids: CSARDQGRGTYEQYF. In DNA form, the CDR3 reads TGCAGTGCTAGAGATCAGGGCAGGGGCACGTACGAGCAGTACTTC.